The sequence of this TCR beta chain was determined in a study of blood T cell repertoires in COVID-19. Study summary: Donors in the United States, Italy and Spain gave samples during acute or convalescent COVID-19. Nucleic acid was either cDNA or gDNA, and it came from T cells, B-cell-depleted T cells, or PBMCs.

The V gene lost 5 bases and the J gene lost 6 bases, with 11 bases spanning the gap. The CDR3 covers 13 residues. Germline V gene sequence: CDR1 LNHDA, CDR2 SQIVND (reference sequence). Only in-frame clones appear in the TCRdb table, and some are missing; sequencing was by immunoSEQ multiplex PCR. Of 130,000 to 150,000 clones in the sample, 80% were seen once. This clonotype was sampled from a woman aged 45-65 years with acute or convalescent COVID-19. This chain links TRBV19 with TRBJ1-5; D uncertain. The specimen sequenced was peripheral blood. The CDR3 here is CASSARRVQPQHF. The DNA for the CDR3 is TGTGCCAGTAGTGCGAGGAGAGTTCAGCCCCAGCATTTT.